A single sample is the source of the 14 T cell receptor beta chains below, sequenced in a study of T cells after yellow fever vaccination. TCRdb itself ran the 5' RACE reads through MiXCR, one entry per CDR3 protein. The table records 610,000 or so distinct CDR3 sequences, 9% to 15% of them present only once. Sequencing was performed on PBMCs, taken on the day of the yellow fever booster vaccination. Source of these receptors: a man aged 25 to 40 who received the YFV17D yellow fever vaccine.

This clonotype was picked up a small number of times. The rearrangement joins TRBV5-1 to TRBJ2-7; D call uncertain. Germline values: CDR1 SGHRS, CDR2 YFSETQ. The length of the CDR3 is 13 residues. V was trimmed by 0 bases and J by 2 bases, leaving 6 bases between them. The CDR3 spells CASSLDSPYEQYF. CDR3 DNA sequence: TGCGCCAGCAGCTTGGACTCCCCCTACGAGCAGTACTTC.

The V gene is TRBV6-2 or TRBV6-3, the J gene TRBJ2-2; D remains ambiguous. Per the germline V gene, CDR1 is MNHEY and CDR2 is SVGEGT. Trimming took 7 bases from V and 1 from J, leaving 10 bases between them. CDR3 length: 14 amino acids. The DNA of the CDR3 is TGTGCCAGCATTAAGTTCCAGAACACCGGGGAGCTGTTTTTT. It encodes CASIKFQNTGELFF.

The rearrangement links TRBV20-1 to TRBJ2-2, with a possible D match to TRBD2 (6 bases). V was pared by 5 bases and J by 5 bases, with 15 bases between. In germline, CDR1 is DFQATT, CDR2 SNEGSKA (reference sequence). The CDR3 loop spans 14 amino acids. Written as DNA, the CDR3 is TGCAGTGCTCCTCGGACTACTGGGACCGGGGAGCTGTTTTTT. Residues: CSAPRTTGTGELFF.

This chain uses TRBV11-3 with TRBJ2-1; a weak D match, TRBD2 (6 bases). CDR3 length: 15 amino acids. V lost 2 bases and J 2 bases, leaving 10 bases between the germline ends. Per the germline V gene, CDR1 is SGHNT and CDR2 is YENEEA. The chain's CDR3 is CASSLTRETYNEQFF. DNA of the CDR3: TGTGCCAGCAGCTTAACCCGGGAGACCTACAATGAGCAGTTCTTC.

This clonotype was found a few times. The chain joins TRBV20-1 to TRBJ2-7, with 8 bases aligning to TRBD1. Unmatched junction bases numbered 9, after V lost 3 bases and J lost 5 bases. This CDR3 is 14 amino acids long. Germline V gene lookup returns CDR1 DFQATT and CDR2 SNEGSKA (reference sequence). The CDR3 sequence: CSASTGTGLHEQYF. CDR3 coding DNA: TGCAGTGCTAGTACCGGGACAGGTTTGCACGAGCAGTACTTC.

This clonotype was seen repeatedly, ten times or more. The CDR3 here is CASLSGLGNTGELFF. The CDR3 DNA sequence: TGTGCCAGCCTTTCGGGACTAGGGAACACCGGGGAGCTGTTTTTT. The chain recombines TRBV12-3 or TRBV12-4 with TRBJ2-2; TRBD2 matches 8 bases. V was pared by 8 bases and J by 1 base, with 6 bases of the junction left unmatched. This CDR3 contains 15 residues.

J is TRBJ2-7 and V is TRBV12-3 or TRBV12-4; D may correspond to TRBD1 or TRBD2 (5 bases each). The CDR3 covers 13 residues. Trimming pared 4 bases from V and 7 bases from J, leaving 14 bases between. The CDR3 sequence is CASSWDGPGEQYF. In nucleotides, the CDR3 is TGTGCCAGCAGTTGGGACGGTCCTGGAGAGCAGTACTTC.

The chain is built from TRBV27 and TRBJ1-5; D is undetermined. CDR3 length equals 13 residues. In germline, CDR1 is MNHEY, CDR2 SMNVEV (reference sequence). Trimming removed 5 bases at V and 2 bases at J, with 7 bases between. The CDR3 coding sequence is TGTGCCAGCAGTCCCTCCCGCAATCAGCCCCAGCATTTT. Amino acid sequence: CASSPSRNQPQHF.

V and J are TRBV12-3 or TRBV12-4 and TRBJ1-5, with TRBD1 matching 7 bases. Unmatched junction bases numbered 4, after V lost 1 base and J lost 4 bases. The CDR3 runs 15 residues. The CDR3 DNA reads TGTGCCAGCAGTTTAGACAGGGGAGGAAATCAGCCCCAGCATTTT. Its translation: CASSLDRGGNQPQHF.

This rearrangement joins TRBV7-8 to TRBJ2-1; no reliable D call. Trimming cost V 3 bases and J 6 bases, with 12 bases left between them. Germline V gives CDR1 SGHVS, CDR2 FQNEAQ. This CDR3 is built from 14 residues. CDR3 residues: CASSLWQQGNEQFF. Here the CDR3 DNA reads TGTGCCAGCAGCTTGTGGCAGCAAGGCAATGAGCAGTTCTTC.

The CDR3 DNA is TGCAGTGCTCACGACGAGGGCCGGGGCACAGATACGCAGTATTTT. Its protein is CSAHDEGRGTDTQYF. The chain is built from TRBV20-1 and TRBJ2-3, with D possibly matching TRBD2 (5 bases). V lost 5 bases to trimming and J lost 1 base, with 16 bases between them. Germline V lookup: CDR1 DFQATT, CDR2 SNEGSKA (reference sequence). The CDR3 loop spans 15 amino acids.

This clonotype was observed a few times. Here the CDR3 reads CASSSTGQIYEQYF. As DNA, the CDR3 is TGCGCCAGCAGCTCGACGGGACAGATCTACGAGCAGTACTTC. V and J are TRBV5-1 and TRBJ2-7, with TRBD1 matching over 7 bases. V was clipped by 3 bases and J by 3 bases; unmatched bases: 6. Germline V CDR1 and CDR2: SGHRS, YFSETQ. The CDR3 contains 14 residues.

This clonotype was seen a handful of times. The chain employs TRBV11-1 and TRBJ2-1; 11 bases match TRBD2. The germline V gene encodes CDR1 SGHAT and CDR2 FQDESV (reference sequence). CDR3 length: 18 residues. V trimming: 7 bases; J trimming: 2 bases; junction bases outside the gene matches: 13. The CDR3 nucleotides are TGTGCCAGCATCCAACCCGCGACTAGCGGGAAACCCTACAATGAGCAGTTCTTC. This codes for CASIQPATSGKPYNEQFF.

The sample holds a few counts of this clonotype. J is TRBJ2-1 and V is TRBV7-2; 14 nucleotides align to TRBD2. CDR1 is SGHTA, CDR2 FQGNSA, per germline. CDR3 length: 15 amino acids. The V gene end was trimmed by 3 bases and the J gene end by 8 bases; junction bases not matched to a gene: 3. In nucleotides, the CDR3 is TGTGCCAGCAGCTTGGGGACTAGCGGGAGTTATGAGCAGTTCTTC. Translation: CASSLGTSGSYEQFF. Together with reference TRBV7-2 and TRBJ2-1, the CDR3 gives the full variable domain: GAGVSQSPSNKVTEKGKDVELRCDPISGHTALYWYRQSLGQGLEFLIYFQGNSAPDKSGLPSDRFSAERTGGSVSTLTIQRTQQEDSAVYLCASSLGTSGSYEQFFGPGTRLTVL.